The 27 T cell receptor beta chains given below trace back to one sample, sequenced in a study of blood T cell repertoires in COVID-19 (dated by TCRdb to about 2020). Libraries came from the immunoSEQ multiplex PCR assay. This is the immuneACCESS table as TCRdb keeps it, with only in-frame sequences that have V and J called. A part of the clones is gone; compared with another copy, unresolved V genes explain less than half, and the rest is unexplained. The sample includes 100,000 to 110,000 clones, with around four fifths observed a single time. Of the sample, around 15% is held by the ten largest clones. Material for sequencing was peripheral blood. The receptors stem from a man between 45 and 60 years old with active or convalescent COVID-19.

This chain connects TRBV5-4 to TRBJ2-1, with 8 bases aligning to TRBD1. The V and J ends lost 5 bases and 4 bases, in that order; junction bases with no gene match: 11. Germline V lookup: CDR1 SGHNT, CDR2 YYREEE (reference sequence). This CDR3 contains 16 residues. CDR3 loop: CASRQGTGGPYNEQFF. CDR3 in DNA: TGTGCCAGCAGGCAAGGGACAGGTGGACCATACAATGAGCAGTTCTTC.

The chain links TRBV3-1 (or the pseudogene TRBV3-2) to TRBJ2-1; 13 nucleotides line up with TRBD2. The CDR3 is 19 amino acids. Per germline, CDR1 LGHDT and CDR2 YNNKEL (reference sequence). The ends lost 4 bases at V and 6 bases at J; junction bases unmatched: 15. The CDR3 region has the DNA TGTGCCAGCAGCCCAAGGCGGACTAGCGGGAGAGGTTTGGTCAATGAGCAGTTCTTC. It encodes CASSPRRTSGRGLVNEQFF.

The rearrangement joins TRBV19 to TRBJ1-1, with TRBD1 matching 7 bases. V shed 9 bases and J 5 bases; nucleotides not matched to a gene: 12. CDR1 and CDR2 from the germline V gene are LNHDA and SQIVND (reference sequence). The CDR3 sequence is 14 residues long. CDR3 DNA sequence: TGTGCCAGCTCCAGACAGGGACTTAGTACTGAAGCTTTCTTT. It yields the protein CASSRQGLSTEAFF.

This clone was recorded a few times. V usage is TRBV27 and J usage is TRBJ2-6, with unresolved D. CDR1 MNHEY and CDR2 SMNVEV come from the germline V gene (reference sequence). The CDR3 is made up of 14 amino acids. Trimming stripped 6 bases from V and 2 bases from J, with 8 bases between. The CDR3 here is CASRRLAGANVLTF. The CDR3 DNA sequence: TGTGCCAGCAGGAGGTTGGCTGGGGCCAACGTCCTGACTTTC.

About this clone itself: This clone may be a read error of a much larger clone one base away. This specimen includes other DNA sequences encoding the same CDR3. The chain combines TRBV5-1 with TRBJ1-2; TRBD1 aligns across 10 bases. J gave up 7 bases and V 4 bases, and 7 bases lay outside the gene matches. This CDR3 contains 14 residues. Per germline, CDR1 SGHRS and CDR2 YFSETQ. CDR3 in DNA: TGCGCCAGCAGCGCCGGGACAGGGGCAGGTGGCTACACCTTC. It yields the protein CASSAGTGAGGYTF.

Only a few counts were recorded for this clone. The CDR3 DNA is TGTGCCACCAGCAGAGGGGGGGGCCAGCAGTACTTC. It encodes CATSRGGGQQYF. The V call is TRBV15, the J call TRBJ2-7; tentative D call: TRBD2 (7 bases). Trimming took 1 base from V and 8 from J, leaving 9 bases between them. The V gene's germline CDR1 is LNHNV and CDR2 YYDKDF (reference sequence). This CDR3 has 12 amino acids. Full variable domain (rest looked up from reference TRBV15 and TRBJ2-7): DAMVIQNPRYQVTQFGKPVTLSCSQTLNHNVMYWYQQKSSQAPKLLFHYYDKDFNNEADTPDNFQSRRPNTSFCFLDIRSPGLGDTAMYLCATSRGGGQQYFGPGTRLTVT.

V usage is TRBV6-4 and J usage is TRBJ2-2, with 9 bases lining up with TRBD1. The CDR3 consists of 18 residues. CDR1 is MRHNA and CDR2 is SNTAGT in the germline V gene. Trimming cost V 0 bases and J 5 bases; bases outside gene matches: 10. The CDR3 loop is CASSDSKQRTGDTGELFF. For the CDR3, the DNA is TGTGCCAGCAGTGACTCGAAACAAAGGACAGGGGATACCGGGGAGCTGTTTTTT.

This clone appeared once. The chain is built from TRBV24-1 and TRBJ2-1; 11 bases line up with TRBD2. Trimming cost V 7 bases and J 12 bases; bases outside gene matches: 10. Germline CDR1 reads KGHDR; CDR2 reads SFDVKD. The CDR3 contains 14 residues. CDR3 in DNA: TGTGCCACCAGCGAGGGACTAGCGGCCCTCGGGCAGTTCTTC. This codes for CATSEGLAALGQFF.

The CDR3 DNA is TGTGCCAGCACTAGGACAGGGACGAACACTGAAGCTTTCTTT. It codes for CASTRTGTNTEAFF. The V and J genes are TRBV2 and TRBJ1-1; 8 nucleotides line up with TRBD1. This CDR3 has 14 residues. CDR1 and CDR2 from the germline V gene are SNHLY and FYNNEI. After removal of 7 bases from V and 1 base from J, the junction contained 5 bases not matched to a gene.

The rearrangement joins TRBV6-2 or TRBV6-3 to TRBJ2-7, with D possibly TRBD2 on 6 matching bases. The germline V gene has CDR1 MNHEY and CDR2 SVGEGT. The CDR3 contains 15 residues. The V end lost 3 bases, the J end lost 3 bases, and 15 bases lay between the germline ends. CDR3 sequence reads: CASSYESAGFYEQYF. As DNA, the CDR3 is TGTGCCAGCAGTTATGAGTCTGCGGGGTTCTACGAGCAGTACTTC.

The chain couples TRBV10-1 to TRBJ1-4; no firm D call. Germline lookup yields CDR1 WNHNN and CDR2 SYGVQD (reference sequence). Trimming shortened V by 4 bases and J by 6 bases, and 9 bases separated the two germline ends. This CDR3 region has 13 residues. Here the CDR3 reads CASSARLDEKLFF. Here the CDR3 DNA reads TGCGCCAGCAGTGCCCGTCTCGATGAAAAACTGTTTTTT.

The chain recombines TRBV11-2 with TRBJ2-7, with 10 positions matching TRBD1. Trimming cost V 5 bases and J 6 bases; bases outside gene matches: 4. This CDR3 contains 13 residues. Germline CDR1 SGHAT, CDR2 FQNNGV. Here the CDR3 DNA reads TGTGCCAGCAGCCACGACAGGGGGCCCGAGCAGTACTTC. As protein: CASSHDRGPEQYF.

V is TRBV11-2 and J is TRBJ2-5, with D maybe TRBD1 (5 bases). The CDR3 loop spans 13 amino acids. Germline V CDR1 and CDR2: SGHAT, FQNNGV. V lost 4 bases and J 5 bases, leaving 11 bases between the germline ends. The DNA of the CDR3 is TGTGCCAGCAGCTCACGACAGTGGGAGACCCAGTACTTC. This codes for CASSSRQWETQYF.

The chain combines TRBV4-1 with TRBJ1-6; D remains ambiguous. Germline assignment: CDR1 MGHRA and CDR2 YSYEKL. The CDR3 length is 16 residues. V was shortened by 1 base and J by 7 bases, with 14 bases between the two germline ends. As DNA, the CDR3 is TGCGCCAGCAGCCAAGCCGGGGTAAACAGAAATTCACCCCTCCACTTT. Amino acids: CASSQAGVNRNSPLHF.

The CDR3 protein is CASSHPGLATYEQYF. DNA of the CDR3: TGCGCCAGCAGCCACCCCGGACTAGCCACCTACGAGCAGTACTTC. The rearrangement links TRBV5-1 to TRBJ2-7, with TRBD2 identical over 8 bases. This CDR3 contains 15 residues. CDR1 is SGHRS, CDR2 YFSETQ, per germline. With 4 bases clipped from V and 2 bases from J, the junction kept 8 bases outside the gene matches.

The chain carries TRBV29-1 and TRBJ2-3; 7 nucleotides line up with TRBD1. This CDR3 has 13 residues. CDR1 and CDR2 (germline): SQVTM, ANQGSEA. Trimming cost V 7 bases and J 5 bases; bases outside gene matches: 9. The CDR3 sequence: CSAAGGPQDTQYF. In DNA form, the CDR3 reads TGCAGCGCTGCAGGGGGACCCCAAGATACGCAGTATTTT.

There are a few counts of this clone. The gene calls are TRBV2 and TRBJ2-7; TRBD2 might be the D (5 bases). Germline V lookup: CDR1 SNHLY, CDR2 FYNNEI. CDR3 length equals 13 residues. The germline V and J ends were trimmed by 0 bases and 5 bases, with 8 bases remaining between them. CDR3 in DNA: TGTGCCAGCAGTGAAGCCGCCGGGAACGAGCAGTACTTC. Protein sequence: CASSEAAGNEQYF.

The chain couples TRBV4-1 to TRBJ1-5; D call uncertain. The CDR3 consists of 15 residues. Deletions cut 1 base from V and 0 bases from J, with 7 bases between. Germline-derived CDR1 and CDR2 are MGHRA and YSYEKL. The CDR3 coding sequence is TGCGCCAGCAGCCAAGGCGGGTATAGCAATCAGCCCCAGCATTTT. This encodes CASSQGGYSNQPQHF.

The CDR3 loop reads CASSDQLAANTGELFF. CDR3 bases: TGTGCCAGCAGTGATCAACTAGCGGCGAACACCGGGGAGCTGTTTTTT. The J gene is TRBJ2-2, the V gene TRBV2, with TRBD2 matching over 8 bases. Germline CDR1 SNHLY, CDR2 FYNNEI. The CDR3 totals 16 residues. The V gene end was trimmed by 3 bases and the J gene end by 0 bases; junction bases not matched to a gene: 3. Based on the CDR3 plus reference TRBV2 and TRBJ2-2, the full variable domain is EPEVTQTPSHQVTQMGQEVILRCVPISNHLYFYWYRQILGQKVEFLVSFYNNEISEKSEIFDDQFSVERPDGSNFTLKIRSTKLEDSAMYFCASSDQLAANTGELFFGEGSRLTVL.

The V and J genes are TRBV24-1 and TRBJ2-1; 11 positions match TRBD1. Per the germline V gene, CDR1 is KGHDR and CDR2 is SFDVKD. This CDR3 region has 16 residues. Trimming cost V 3 bases and J 3 bases; bases outside gene matches: 3. CDR3 sequence reads: CATSDPGQGVYNEQFF. Here the CDR3 DNA reads TGTGCCACCAGTGATCCGGGACAGGGGGTCTACAATGAGCAGTTCTTC.

In its sample, this clone was seen a few times. The V and J genes are TRBV9 and TRBJ2-1; 12 bases align to TRBD2. CDR1 is SGDLS, CDR2 YYNGEE, per germline. Trimming cost V 2 bases and J 7 bases; bases outside gene matches: 10. The CDR3 contains 17 residues. CDR3 residues: CASSVLGGTSGPNEQFF. The CDR3, as DNA: TGTGCCAGCAGCGTTCTAGGAGGGACTAGCGGGCCTAATGAGCAGTTCTTC.

The chain uses TRBV19 and TRBJ1-4; possibly TRBD1 for D (5 bases). V lost 3 bases and J 8 bases, leaving 16 bases between the germline ends. The germline V gene has CDR1 LNHDA and CDR2 SQIVND (reference sequence). This CDR3 region has 15 residues. The CDR3 DNA reads as TGTGCCAGTAGTATCCGAGCCCCGGGGGAAGAAAAACTGTTTTTT. This translates into CASSIRAPGEEKLFF.

This clone was detected only once. CDR3 amino acids: CASSQDPEARETQYF. The DNA of the CDR3 is TGCGCCAGCAGCCAAGATCCGGAGGCGAGGGAGACCCAGTACTTC. This chain uses TRBV4-1 with TRBJ2-5, with D possibly matching TRBD2 (5 bases). The CDR3 has 15 amino acids. Trimming pared 0 bases from V and 5 bases from J, leaving 13 bases between. Germline values: CDR1 MGHRA, CDR2 YSYEKL.

V usage is TRBV30 and J usage is TRBJ1-1; D call uncertain. Trimming pared 2 bases from V and 1 base from J, leaving 8 bases between. Germline CDR1 and CDR2: GTSNPN and SVGIG (reference sequence). CDR3 length equals 13 residues. CDR3 sequence reads: CAWSKTANTEAFF. CDR3 DNA sequence: TGTGCCTGGAGTAAAACAGCGAACACTGAAGCTTTCTTT.

This chain joins TRBV5-8 and TRBJ1-2, with unresolved D. V shed 4 bases and J shed 2 bases, with 12 bases lying between them. The germline V gene has CDR1 SGHTS and CDR2 YDEGEE. The CDR3 totals 14 residues. The CDR3: CASSPQPRNYGYTF. The CDR3 nucleotides read TGTGCCAGCAGCCCACAACCAAGAAACTATGGCTACACCTTC. Based on the CDR3 plus reference TRBV5-8 and TRBJ1-2, the full variable domain is EAGVTQSPTHLIKTRGQQATLRCSPISGHTSVYWYQQALGLGLQFLLWYDEGEERNRGNFPPRFSGRQFPNYSSELNVNALELEDSALYLCASSPQPRNYGYTFGSGTRLTVV.

The chain has TRBV24-1 and TRBJ2-4; 10 bases map to TRBD1. The ends lost 2 bases at V and 8 bases at J; junction bases unmatched: 5. This CDR3 contains 15 residues. Per germline, CDR1 KGHDR and CDR2 SFDVKD. CDR3 DNA: TGTGCCACCAGTGATTCGATTGGGACAGGGGACATTCAGTACTTC. Protein sequence: CATSDSIGTGDIQYF.

The chain uses TRBV19 and TRBJ2-7; 10 positions agree with TRBD2. Germline V gene lookup returns CDR1 LNHDA and CDR2 SQIVND (reference sequence). The CDR3 has 16 residues. V gave up 6 bases and J gave up 6 bases; unmatched junction bases: 14. The CDR3 reads CASRPNTGTSAGEQYF. In DNA, the CDR3 is TGTGCCAGTAGGCCTAATACCGGGACTAGCGCCGGCGAGCAGTACTTC.